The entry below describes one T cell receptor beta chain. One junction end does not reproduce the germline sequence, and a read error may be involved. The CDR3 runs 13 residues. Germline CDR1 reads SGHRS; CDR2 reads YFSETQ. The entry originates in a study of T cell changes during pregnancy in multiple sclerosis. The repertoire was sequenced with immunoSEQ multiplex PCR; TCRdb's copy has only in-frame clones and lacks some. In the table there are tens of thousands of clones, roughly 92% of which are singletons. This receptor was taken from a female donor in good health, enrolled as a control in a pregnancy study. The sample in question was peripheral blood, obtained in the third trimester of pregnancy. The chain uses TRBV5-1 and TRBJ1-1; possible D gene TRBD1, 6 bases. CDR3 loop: CASTLGGRTEAFF. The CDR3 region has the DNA TGCGCCAGCACCTTGGGGGGCAGAACGGAAGCTTTCTTT. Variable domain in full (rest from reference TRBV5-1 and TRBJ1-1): KAGVTQTPRYLIKTRGQQVTLSCSPISGHRSVSWYQQTPGQGLQFLFEYFSETQRNKGNFPGRFSGRQFSNSRSEMNVSTLELGDSALYLCASTLGGRTEAFFGQGTRLTVV.